This T cell receptor beta chain was sequenced during a study of T cell responses to AZD1222 COVID-19 vaccine. Findings and caveats of the study: Donors, mostly white British, included more females; clonal diversity was possibly underestimated. Sampled repertoires all dated from after the peak T cell response.

The repertoire was sequenced with immunoSEQ multiplex PCR; TCRdb's copy has only in-frame clones and lacks some. Here the sample spans about 67,000 clones, 83% being singletons. This clone has only a few counts. Its antigen is not identified. The source of this sequence is an adult who received the AZD1222 COVID-19 vaccine. The material sequenced was peripheral blood, taken 28 days after the second AZD1222 dose.

The chain's CDR3 is CASSQGGRAERGGRFF. In nucleotides, the CDR3 is TGTGCCAGCAGCCAAGGAGGCAGGGCAGAACGGGGGGGCAGGTTCTTC. The chain uses TRBV14 and TRBJ2-1; 8 positions match TRBD2. The ends lost 1 base at V and 15 bases at J; junction bases unmatched: 17. Germline CDR1 and CDR2: SGHDN and FVKESK. The CDR3 covers 16 residues.